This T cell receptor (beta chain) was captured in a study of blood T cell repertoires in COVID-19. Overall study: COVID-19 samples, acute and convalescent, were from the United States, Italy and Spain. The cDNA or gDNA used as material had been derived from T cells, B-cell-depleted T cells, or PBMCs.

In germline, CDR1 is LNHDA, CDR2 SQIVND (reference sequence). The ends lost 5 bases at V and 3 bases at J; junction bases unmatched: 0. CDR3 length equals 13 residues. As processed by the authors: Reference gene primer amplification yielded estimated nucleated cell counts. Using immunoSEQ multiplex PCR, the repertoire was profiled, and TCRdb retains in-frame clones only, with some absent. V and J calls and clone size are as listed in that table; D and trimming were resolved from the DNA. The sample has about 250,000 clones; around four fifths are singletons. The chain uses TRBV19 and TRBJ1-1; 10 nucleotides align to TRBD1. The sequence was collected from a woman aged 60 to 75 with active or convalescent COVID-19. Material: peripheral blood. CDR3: CASSGTGDTEAFF. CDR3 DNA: TGTGCCAGTAGTGGGACAGGGGACACTGAAGCTTTCTTT. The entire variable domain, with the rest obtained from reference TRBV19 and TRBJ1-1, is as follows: DGGITQSPKYLFRKEGQNVTLSCEQNLNHDAMYWYRQDPGQGLRLIYYSQIVNDFQKGDIAEGYSVSREKKESFPLTVTSAQKNPTAFYLCASSGTGDTEAFFGQGTRLTVV.